These 15 T cell receptor beta chains were all obtained from the same sample, sequenced in a study of cytomegalovirus exposure and HLA in healthy donors. Primers: 60 Vbeta forward and 13 Jbeta reverse. Sequencing used immunoSEQ multiplex PCR; TCRdb keeps in-frame clones, though not all of them. The profile shows 100,000 to 150,000 clones, around 78% of them singletons. Sequencing was performed on PBMCs. These receptors were obtained from a man aged 50-60 years in good health and CMV-seronegative.

The chain couples TRBV5-4 to TRBJ2-5; 11 nucleotides line up with TRBD2. V gave up 1 base and J gave up 8 bases; unmatched junction bases: 7. CDR3 length: 15 residues. Germline V CDR1 and CDR2: SGHNT, YYREEE (reference sequence). For the CDR3, the DNA is TGTGCCAGCAGCTTGACGGGACTAGCGGTGGATACCCAGTACTTC. This codes for CASSLTGLAVDTQYF.

The gene calls are TRBV11-2 and TRBJ1-3, with TRBD1 as a possible D gene (5 bases). V was clipped by 3 bases and J by 8 bases, with 17 bases between them. The CDR3 runs to 15 residues. The germline CDR1 and CDR2 sequences are SGHAT and FQNNGV. The CDR3 sequence: CASSFEDNLGDTIYF. In DNA, the CDR3 is TGTGCCAGCAGCTTTGAGGACAACCTTGGGGACACCATATATTTT.

This clone has just a few counts. This chain uses TRBV6-1 with TRBJ2-1, with D maybe TRBD2 (6 bases). Germline CDR1 and CDR2: MNHNS and SASEGT. The CDR3 totals 15 residues. Trimming shortened V by 4 bases and J by 10 bases, and 20 bases separated the two germline ends. CDR3 in amino acids: CASSGGVAGRREQFF. The CDR3 DNA reads as TGTGCCAGCAGTGGGGGGGTTGCGGGGAGGCGGGAGCAGTTCTTC.

The chain is built from TRBV5-1 and TRBJ1-2, with 8 bases identical to TRBD1. Germline loops: CDR1 SGHRS, CDR2 YFSETQ. This CDR3 is 14 amino acids long. J gave up 7 bases and V 1 base, and 6 bases lay outside the gene matches. CDR3 DNA sequence: TGCGCCAGCAGCTTGACAGGGGGAATCGGTGGCTACACCTTC. This gives the protein CASSLTGGIGGYTF.

This sequence joins TRBV28 and TRBJ2-1, with D uncertain. From germline, CDR1 is MDHEN and CDR2 SYDVKM. Trimming pared 2 bases from V and 0 bases from J, leaving 11 bases between. There are 16 residues in the CDR3. The DNA for the CDR3 is TGTGCCAGCAGTTTACGCCTTGCGAGCTCCTACAATGAGCAGTTCTTC. It translates to CASSLRLASSYNEQFF.

The chain couples TRBV4-2 to TRBJ2-3; a weak D match, TRBD2 (5 bases). Germline V lookup: CDR1 LGHNA, CDR2 YNFKEQ. V shed 4 bases and J shed 3 bases, with 11 bases lying between them. The CDR3 sequence is 14 residues long. The CDR3 DNA sequence: TGTGCCAGCAGCCCTAACACGGGGACAGATACGCAGTATTTT. The encoded protein is CASSPNTGTDTQYF.

This clone was recorded a few times. Compared with germline, one end of the junction differs, possibly owing to a read error. This chain connects TRBV5-1 to TRBJ1-2; unclear D gene. The CDR3 loop spans 14 amino acids. Germline V gives CDR1 SGHRS, CDR2 YFSETQ. Here the CDR3 DNA reads TGTGCCAGCAGCTTGAGCGGATCTAACTATGGCTACACCTTC. Its translation is CASSLSGSNYGYTF.

This clone was detected a few times. This rearrangement joins TRBV19 to TRBJ2-5; TRBD2 aligns across 15 bases. The germline CDR1 and CDR2 sequences are LNHDA and SQIVND (reference sequence). This CDR3 has 16 amino acids. J lost 5 bases, V lost 5 bases, and 6 bases had no gene match. CDR3 coding DNA: TGTGCCAGTAGTCCCGGACTAGCGGGGGGGGAGGAGACCCAGTACTTC. This encodes CASSPGLAGGEETQYF.

The table lists this clone with a few counts. CDR3 residues: CASSSRTSGGGETQYF. The CDR3 DNA follows: TGTGCCAGCAGCTCCAGGACTAGCGGGGGAGGGGAGACCCAGTACTTC. This rearrangement joins TRBV5-4 to TRBJ2-5; 13 nucleotides align to TRBD2. The CDR3 has 16 amino acids. J was trimmed by 5 bases and V by 3 bases; bases with no gene match: 7. From germline, CDR1 is SGHNT and CDR2 YYREEE (reference sequence). The entire variable domain, with the rest obtained from reference TRBV5-4 and TRBJ2-5, is as follows: ETGVTQSPTHLIKTRGQQVTLRCSSQSGHNTVSWYQQALGQGPQFIFQYYREEENGRGNFPPRFSGLQFPNYSSELNVNALELDDSALYLCASSSRTSGGGETQYFGPGTRLLVL.

This clone was found a few times. The J gene is TRBJ2-3, the V gene TRBV7-2; D is unresolved. Germline values: CDR1 SGHTA, CDR2 FQGNSA. The CDR3 runs to 13 residues. V was trimmed by 3 bases and J by 1 base, leaving 5 bases between them. The CDR3, as DNA: TGTGCCAGCAGCTTCACTGGCACAGATACGCAGTATTTT. This translates into CASSFTGTDTQYF. Variable domain in full (rest from reference TRBV7-2 and TRBJ2-3): GAGVSQSPSNKVTEKGKDVELRCDPISGHTALYWYRQSLGQGLEFLIYFQGNSAPDKSGLPSDRFSAERTGGSVSTLTIQRTQQEDSAVYLCASSFTGTDTQYFGPGTRLTVL.

This clone was seen a handful of times. The CDR3 is CASSSTHLRQVGSNQPQHF. CDR3 DNA: TGTGCCAGCAGTTCGACCCATCTCCGACAGGTTGGTAGCAATCAGCCCCAGCATTTT. This chain joins TRBV28 and TRBJ1-5; tentative D call: TRBD1 (6 bases). The CDR3 sequence is 19 residues long. V was shortened by 4 bases and J by 0 bases, with 22 bases between the two germline ends. Germline CDR1 and CDR2: MDHEN and SYDVKM. The entire variable domain, with the rest obtained from reference TRBV28 and TRBJ1-5, is as follows: DVKVTQSSRYLVKRTGEKVFLECVQDMDHENMFWYRQDPGLGLRLIYFSYDVKMKEKGDIPEGYSVSREKKERFSLILESASTNQTSMYLCASSSTHLRQVGSNQPQHFGDGTRLSIL.

The chain links TRBV9 to TRBJ2-3; the match to TRBD2 covers 7 bases. The V gene end was trimmed by 4 bases and the J gene end by 6 bases; junction bases not matched to a gene: 11. This CDR3 contains 15 residues. Germline CDR1 reads SGDLS; CDR2 reads YYNGEE. The CDR3 sequence: CASSPTAGGRDTQYF. The CDR3 DNA follows: TGTGCCAGCAGCCCAACTGCCGGGGGGAGGGATACGCAGTATTTT.

The rearrangement joins TRBV4-1 to TRBJ1-1; TRBD1 might be the D (5 bases). The CDR3 is made up of 15 amino acids. The V gene's germline CDR1 is MGHRA and CDR2 YSYEKL. Trimming shortened V by 1 base and J by 5 bases, and 14 bases separated the two germline ends. The CDR3, as DNA: TGCGCCAGCAGCCAAGGTGGGGGGGTACGGACTGAAGCTTTCTTT. Its translation is CASSQGGGVRTEAFF.

The CDR3: CASSPRTGVNTEAFF. The CDR3 DNA follows: TGTGCCAGTAGTCCCCGGACAGGGGTGAACACTGAAGCTTTCTTT. J is TRBJ1-1 and V is TRBV19; TRBD1 matches at 9 bases. Looked up from germline, CDR1 is LNHDA and CDR2 is SQIVND (reference sequence). The trim removed 5 bases at V and 0 bases at J, leaving 4 bases unmatched. The CDR3 contains 15 residues.

Concerning this clone: The conserved phenylalanine or tryptophan normally closing the CDR3 is absent here, so this likely arose from a read error. Because the CDR3's place on the DNA is in doubt, the DNA is left out and the CDR3 is given as listed by TCRdb. The chain has TRBV6-1 and TRBJ1-2; the D call of TRBD1 is as the table states it, not checked on the DNA. The CDR3 spans 12 amino acids, including both terminal residues. Germline CDR1 reads MNHNS; CDR2 reads SASEGT. The CDR3 is CASSERTGGVSL.